The next 2 T cell receptor beta chains were all read from a single sample in a study of post-analysis software for immune sequencing data (dated by TCRdb to 2015 to 2017). Here is what the overall study found, with its caveats: Patients showed significantly higher frequencies than controls for roughly five TRBV segments, among them TRBV5-6, TRBV5-1 and TRBV20-1.

Their cognate antigens are unknown. The library was generated by PCR. Sequenced on an Illumina HiSeq 2500. To reduce PCR and sequencing biases, unique molecular identifiers were built into the TCR beta cDNA libraries. TCRdb applied fastp at Q25 and MiXCR to the public reads, then kept only in-frame beta chains. CDR3 protein duplicates are merged, each entry listing the most common genes and DNA. The sample profile shows roughly 430,000 distinct CDR3 sequences; more than 30% of them were found once. Approximately 7.7% of the sample is in the top ten clones. Sequencing was carried out using blood. Receptors were obtained from a girl aged 2 to 10 with multiple sclerosis.

This chain joins TRBV7-9 and TRBJ2-5; 7 bases match TRBD1. Trimming cost V 0 bases and J 4 bases; bases outside gene matches: 5. Germline V lookup: CDR1 SEHNR, CDR2 FQNEAQ (reference sequence). CDR3 length equals 15 residues. The CDR3, as DNA: TGTGCCAGCAGCTTAGCGATCGCAGGGGGAGAGACCCAGTACTTC. Amino acids: CASSLAIAGGETQYF.

J is TRBJ2-7 and V is TRBV20-1, with 11 bases that match TRBD2. With V trimmed by 5 bases and J by 2 bases, 8 bases remained unmatched. Germline loops: CDR1 DFQATT, CDR2 SNEGSKA (reference sequence). The length of the CDR3 is 15 residues. The DNA for the CDR3 is TGCAGTGCTGCCCGTACTAGCGGGGGAACCTACGAGCAGTACTTC. The encoded protein is CSAARTSGGTYEQYF.